This TCR beta chain was recovered during a study of PD-L1 blockade in urothelial cancer. Across the whole study: Male sex and bladder-origin urothelial cancer characterized about 90% of the roughly 30 patients.

Germline CDR1 SGHAT, CDR2 FQDESV (reference sequence). Trimming cost V 8 bases and J 1 base, with 11 bases left between them. The CDR3 is 13 residues long. Time point denoted: pretreatment peripheral blood. Sequencing used immunoSEQ multiplex PCR; TCRdb keeps in-frame clones, though not all of them. The sample lists 70,000 to 90,000 clones, approximately 81% occurring once. This clone was seen a single time. This material consisted of PBMCs, taken around atezolizumab (anti-PD-L1) treatment. The chain links TRBV11-1 to TRBJ2-5; D is perhaps TRBD2 (6 bases). This receptor was obtained from a man in his fifties or sixties with urothelial cancer. CDR3 in DNA: TGTGCCAGCGGAGGAGGGCTCCAAGAGACCCAGTACTTC. Its protein product is CASGGGLQETQYF.